This T cell receptor (beta chain) is from a study of T cell responses to AZD1222 COVID-19 vaccine. TCRdb's table, derived via immunoSEQ multiplex PCR, lists solely in-frame clones and lacks some. This sample has more than 85,000 clones; about 85% occur once, and the top ten carry less than 3.5%. Study-wide points: Following two doses of AZD1222, Spike-specific TCR breadth and depth rose. Without day 14 samples, only post-peak T cell repertoires were studied.

Note on this clone: Its antigen is still unknown.

Germline V lookup: CDR1 KGHDR, CDR2 SFDVKD. Trimming took 0 bases from V and 4 from J; bases not matched to a gene: 6. This CDR3 has 17 residues. V gene TRBV24-1 combines with J gene TRBJ2-2; 8 bases are shared with TRBD2. The material sequenced was peripheral blood, taken on day 0 of AZD1222 vaccination. The receptor comes from an adult in good health. CDR3 protein: CATSDLTSSGVTGELFF. In nucleotides, the CDR3 is TGTGCCACCAGTGATTTGACCAGTAGCGGGGTCACCGGGGAGCTGTTTTTT.